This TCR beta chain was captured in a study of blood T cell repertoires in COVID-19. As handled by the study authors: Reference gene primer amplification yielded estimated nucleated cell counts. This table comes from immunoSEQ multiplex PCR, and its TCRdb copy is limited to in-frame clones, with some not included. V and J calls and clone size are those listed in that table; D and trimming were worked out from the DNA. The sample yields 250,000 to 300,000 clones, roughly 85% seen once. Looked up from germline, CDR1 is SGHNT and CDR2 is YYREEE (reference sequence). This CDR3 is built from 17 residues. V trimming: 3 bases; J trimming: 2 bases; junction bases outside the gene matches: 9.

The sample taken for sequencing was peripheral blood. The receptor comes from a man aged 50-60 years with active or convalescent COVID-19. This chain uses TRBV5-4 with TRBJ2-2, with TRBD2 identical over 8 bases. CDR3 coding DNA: TGTGCCAGCAGCTCACAGGAGTGGACTAGCAACACCGGGGAGCTGTTTTTT. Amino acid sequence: CASSSQEWTSNTGELFF.